This T cell receptor beta chain is from a study of CD8 T cells in Susac syndrome. Study conclusions and caveats: Regarding the TCR sequencing and HLA analysis, the study admitted that a relatively small number of individuals were involved.

As for this clonotype: The antigen is unknown.

Sequencing of TCR beta was performed on blood CD8+ and CD4+ T cells. Purification of the CD8+ and CD4+ T cells relied on negative isolation, and TEMRA cells underwent FACS enrichment. Random-hexamer reverse transcription was applied to about 0.45 to 1 ug RNA. Amplification of TCR beta CDR3 was carried out by immunoSEQ multiplex PCR, which covered 54 Vbeta and 13 Jbeta segments. TCRdb re-derived calls from the immunoSEQ multiplex PCR reads in MiXCR, one entry per CDR3 protein. Seen here are about 200,000 distinct CDR3 sequences, roughly 96% observed once, and the top ten hold 0.093%. V lost 4 bases, J lost 4 bases, and 11 bases lay in between. The length of the CDR3 is 13 residues. CDR1 and CDR2 from the germline V gene are ENHRY and SYGVKD.

V usage is TRBV10-3 and J usage is TRBJ2-7, with D uncertain. This TCR came from a human donor with multiple sclerosis. Specimen: CD4+ T cells from PBMCs. In nucleotides, the CDR3 is TGTGCCATCAGTGGCACAGAGGAGTACGAGCAGTACTTC. This translates into CAISGTEEYEQYF.